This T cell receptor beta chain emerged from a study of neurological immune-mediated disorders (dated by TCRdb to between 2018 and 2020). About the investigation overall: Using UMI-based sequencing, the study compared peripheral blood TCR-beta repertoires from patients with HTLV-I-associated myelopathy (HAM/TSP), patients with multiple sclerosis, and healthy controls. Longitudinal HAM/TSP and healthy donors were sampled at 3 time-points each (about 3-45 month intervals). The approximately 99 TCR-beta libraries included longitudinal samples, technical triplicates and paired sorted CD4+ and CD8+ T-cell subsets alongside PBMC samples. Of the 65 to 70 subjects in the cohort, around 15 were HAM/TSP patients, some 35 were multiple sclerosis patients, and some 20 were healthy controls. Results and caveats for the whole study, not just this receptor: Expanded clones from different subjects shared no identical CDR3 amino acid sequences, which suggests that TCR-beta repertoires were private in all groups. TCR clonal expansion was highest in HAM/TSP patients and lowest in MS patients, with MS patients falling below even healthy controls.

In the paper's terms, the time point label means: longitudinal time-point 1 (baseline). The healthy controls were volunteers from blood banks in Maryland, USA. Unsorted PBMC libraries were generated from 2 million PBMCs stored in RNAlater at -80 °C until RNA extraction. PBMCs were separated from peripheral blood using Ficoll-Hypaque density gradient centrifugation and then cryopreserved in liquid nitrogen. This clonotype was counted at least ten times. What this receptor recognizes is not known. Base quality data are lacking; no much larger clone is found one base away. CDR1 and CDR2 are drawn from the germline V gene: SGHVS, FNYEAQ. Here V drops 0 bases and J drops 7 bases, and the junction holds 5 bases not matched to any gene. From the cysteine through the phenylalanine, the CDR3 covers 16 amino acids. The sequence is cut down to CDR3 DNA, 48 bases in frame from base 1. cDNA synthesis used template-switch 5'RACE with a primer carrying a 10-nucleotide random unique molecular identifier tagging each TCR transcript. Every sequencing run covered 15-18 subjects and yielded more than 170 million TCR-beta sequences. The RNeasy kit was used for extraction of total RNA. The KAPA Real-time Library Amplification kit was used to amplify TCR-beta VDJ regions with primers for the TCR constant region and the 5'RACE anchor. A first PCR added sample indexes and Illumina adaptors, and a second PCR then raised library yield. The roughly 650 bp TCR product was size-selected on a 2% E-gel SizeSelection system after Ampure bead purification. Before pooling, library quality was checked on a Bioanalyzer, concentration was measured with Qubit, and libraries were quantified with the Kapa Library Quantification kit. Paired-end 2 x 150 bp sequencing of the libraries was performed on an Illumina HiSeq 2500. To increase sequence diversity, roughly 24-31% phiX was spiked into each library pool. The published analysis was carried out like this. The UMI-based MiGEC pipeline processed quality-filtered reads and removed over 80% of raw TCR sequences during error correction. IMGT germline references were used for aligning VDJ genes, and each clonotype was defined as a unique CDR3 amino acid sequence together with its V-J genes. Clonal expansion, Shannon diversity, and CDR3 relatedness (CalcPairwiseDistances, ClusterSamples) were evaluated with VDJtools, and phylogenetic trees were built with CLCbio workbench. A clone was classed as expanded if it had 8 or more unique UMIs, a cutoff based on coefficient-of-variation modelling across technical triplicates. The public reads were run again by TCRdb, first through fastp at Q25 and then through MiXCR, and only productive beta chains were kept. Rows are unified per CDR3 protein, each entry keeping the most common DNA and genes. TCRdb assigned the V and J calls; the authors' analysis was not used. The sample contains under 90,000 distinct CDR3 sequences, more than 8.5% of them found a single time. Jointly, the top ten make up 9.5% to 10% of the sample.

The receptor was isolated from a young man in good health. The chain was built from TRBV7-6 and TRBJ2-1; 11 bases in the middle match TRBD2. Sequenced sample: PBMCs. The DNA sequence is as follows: TGTGCCAGCAGCTTAGCGACTAGCGGGATATCAAATGAGCAGTTCTTC. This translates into CASSLATSGISNEQFF.